The 9 T cell receptor beta chains below all came from one sample that was sequenced in a study of cytomegalovirus exposure and HLA in healthy donors. PCR amplification relied on 60 Vbeta primers (plus 13 Jbeta primers). Generated by immunoSEQ multiplex PCR, the TCRdb table keeps only in-frame clones and is missing some. The sample includes approximately 110,000 clones, over 80% of them seen just once. Sample: PBMCs. The receptors stem from a man aged 25-40 years in good health and CMV-seropositive.

This clone was seen once. This CDR3 reads CASSRDRAMETQYF. The CDR3 DNA sequence: TGTGCCAGCAGCCGGGACAGGGCGATGGAGACCCAGTACTTC. The chain is built from TRBV7-2 and TRBJ2-5, with 9 nucleotides matching TRBD1. The V gene's germline CDR1 is SGHTA and CDR2 FQGNSA. V gave up 5 bases and J gave up 5 bases; unmatched junction bases: 6. The CDR3 spans 14 residues.

This chain links TRBV4-1 with TRBJ2-7, with 10 bases matching TRBD1. This CDR3 contains 16 residues. In germline, CDR1 is MGHRA, CDR2 YSYEKL. The V and J ends lost 0 bases and 5 bases, in that order; junction bases with no gene match: 7. In DNA form, the CDR3 reads TGCGCCAGCAGCCAAGATTGGGGACAGGGGTACCACGAGCAGTACTTC. It translates to CASSQDWGQGYHEQYF.

In this sample, this clone turned up once. The chain employs TRBV10-1 and TRBJ2-1; D is unclear. Trimming stripped 10 bases from V and 6 bases from J, with 4 bases between. This CDR3 region has 9 residues. CDR1 and CDR2 (germline): WNHNN, SYGVQD (reference sequence). Here the CDR3 reads CATFNEQFF. Here the CDR3 DNA reads TGCGCCACCTTCAATGAGCAGTTCTTC.

The rearrangement links TRBV7-6 to TRBJ2-7, with 12 bases that match TRBD1. V lost 3 bases to trimming and J lost 6 bases; unmatched junction nucleotides: 3. The CDR3 loop spans 14 amino acids. CDR1 is SGHVS and CDR2 is FNYEAQ in the germline V gene. In DNA form, the CDR3 reads TGTGCCAGCAGCTTGGGGACAGGGGGCGTCGAGCAGTACTTC. Translation: CASSLGTGGVEQYF.

The chain has TRBV29-1 and TRBJ2-7; D is possibly TRBD1 (6 bases). Germline V gene lookup returns CDR1 SQVTM and CDR2 ANQGSEA. Between the trimmed V and J ends, which lost 1 base and 3 bases, there was a span of 16 bases. The CDR3 is made up of 15 amino acids. CDR3 DNA sequence: TGCAGCGTTGAAGGAGTGGGGGCAGGGAACTACGAGCAGTACTTC. This encodes CSVEGVGAGNYEQYF.

V usage is TRBV5-4 and J usage is TRBJ2-6, with 8 bases identical to TRBD1. This CDR3 contains 18 residues. The germline CDR1 and CDR2 sequences are SGHNT and YYREEE (reference sequence). V shed 3 bases, J shed 0 bases, and the junction held 8 bases outside the gene matches. In DNA, the CDR3 is TGTGCCAGCAGCTCGCAATTGACAGGGGTCTCTGGGGCCAACGTCCTGACTTTC. Translating it yields CASSSQLTGVSGANVLTF.

CDR3: CASSPDRTSPLHF. The CDR3 nucleotides read TGTGCCAGCAGTCCGGACAGGACATCACCCCTCCACTTT. This chain connects TRBV27 to TRBJ1-6, with 7 bases matching TRBD1. Losses at the gene ends were 5 bases for V and 10 bases for J; bases not matched to a gene: 5. Germline lookup yields CDR1 MNHEY and CDR2 SMNVEV (reference sequence). CDR3 size: 13 residues.

The J gene is TRBJ1-6, the V gene TRBV6-4; no firm D call. This CDR3 has 17 residues. The V end was cut by 2 bases, the J end by 7 bases, with 18 bases between. The germline V gene encodes CDR1 MRHNA and CDR2 SNTAGT. The chain's CDR3 is CASSDPREKPANSPLHF. The CDR3 region has the DNA TGTGCCAGCAGTGACCCACGGGAGAAACCGGCGAATTCACCCCTCCACTTT.

This sequence joins TRBV27 and TRBJ1-2, with a tentative D call TRBD1 (5 bases). The germline V gene has CDR1 MNHEY and CDR2 SMNVEV (reference sequence). The CDR3 spans 14 residues. V lost 3 bases and J 7 bases, leaving 15 bases between the germline ends. CDR3 amino acids: CASSLGRAGGGYTF. In DNA, the CDR3 is TGTGCCAGCAGTTTGGGTCGTGCGGGGGGTGGCTACACCTTC.